The T cell receptor (beta chain) described here comes from a study of beta chain features in type 1 diabetes. V was shortened by 4 bases and J by 1 base, with 1 base between the two germline ends. This CDR3 region has 11 residues. Germline CDR1 MRHNA, CDR2 SNTAGT. Every isolated RNA sample was fully reverse transcribed, so sequencing captured expressed TCRB transcripts. Libraries were prepared by immunoSEQ multiplex PCR; TCRdb keeps only in-frame clonotypes and omits some of them. The sample includes nearly 350,000 clones, 7.5% to 9% of them seen just once. This clone was picked up a small number of times.

The TCR sequence derives from a young woman in good health. Material for sequencing was central memory CD4+ T cells from blood. The chain is built from TRBV6-4 and TRBJ2-5; unclear D gene. CDR3 residues: CASSAQETQYF. The CDR3, as DNA: TGTGCCAGCAGTGCCCAAGAGACCCAGTACTTC.